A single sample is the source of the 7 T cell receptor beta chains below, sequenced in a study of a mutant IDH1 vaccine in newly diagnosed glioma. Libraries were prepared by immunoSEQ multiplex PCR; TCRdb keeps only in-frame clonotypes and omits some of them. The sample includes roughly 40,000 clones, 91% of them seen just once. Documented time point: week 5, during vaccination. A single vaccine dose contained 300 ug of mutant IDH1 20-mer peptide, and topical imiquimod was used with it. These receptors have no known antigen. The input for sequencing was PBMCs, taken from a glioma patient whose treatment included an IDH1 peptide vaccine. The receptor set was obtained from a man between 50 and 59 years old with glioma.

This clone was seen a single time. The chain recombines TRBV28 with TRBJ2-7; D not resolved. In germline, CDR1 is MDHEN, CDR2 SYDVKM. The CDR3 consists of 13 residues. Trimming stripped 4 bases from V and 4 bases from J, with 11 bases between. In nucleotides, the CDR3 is TGTGCCAGCAGTTCCGTACGCCCATACGAGCAGTACTTC. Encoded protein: CASSSVRPYEQYF.

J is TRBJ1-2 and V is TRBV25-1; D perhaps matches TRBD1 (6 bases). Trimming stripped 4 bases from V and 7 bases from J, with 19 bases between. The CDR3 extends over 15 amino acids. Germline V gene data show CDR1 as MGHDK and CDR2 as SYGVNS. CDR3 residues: CASSGSGQSLSGYTF. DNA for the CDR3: TGTGCCAGCAGTGGGAGCGGACAGAGTTTGAGTGGCTACACCTTC.

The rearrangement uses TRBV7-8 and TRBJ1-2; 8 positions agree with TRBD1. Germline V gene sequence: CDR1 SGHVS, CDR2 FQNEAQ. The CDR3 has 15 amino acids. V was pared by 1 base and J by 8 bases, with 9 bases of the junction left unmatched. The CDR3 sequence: CASSLGPGGKSGYTF. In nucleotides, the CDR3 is TGTGCCAGCAGCTTAGGCCCAGGGGGCAAGAGCGGCTACACCTTC.

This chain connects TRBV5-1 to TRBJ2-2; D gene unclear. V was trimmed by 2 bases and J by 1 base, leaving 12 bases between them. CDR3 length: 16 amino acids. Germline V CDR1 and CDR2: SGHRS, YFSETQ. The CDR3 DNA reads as TGCGCCAGCAGCTTCTCAGGCGGAAAGAACACCGGGGAGCTGTTTTTT. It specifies CASSFSGGKNTGELFF.

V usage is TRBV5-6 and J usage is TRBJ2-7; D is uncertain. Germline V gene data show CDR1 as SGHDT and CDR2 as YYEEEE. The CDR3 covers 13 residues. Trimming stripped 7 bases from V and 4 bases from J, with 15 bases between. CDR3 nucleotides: TGTGCCAGCTCCAGAGTGGTAGGGTACGAGCAGTACTTC. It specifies CASSRVVGYEQYF.

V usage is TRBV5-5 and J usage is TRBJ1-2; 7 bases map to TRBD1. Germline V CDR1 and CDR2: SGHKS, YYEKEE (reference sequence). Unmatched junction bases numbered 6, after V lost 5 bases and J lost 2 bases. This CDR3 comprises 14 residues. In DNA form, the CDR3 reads TGTGCCAGCAGGGCAGGGGGGACGAACTATGGCTACACCTTC. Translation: CASRAGGTNYGYTF.

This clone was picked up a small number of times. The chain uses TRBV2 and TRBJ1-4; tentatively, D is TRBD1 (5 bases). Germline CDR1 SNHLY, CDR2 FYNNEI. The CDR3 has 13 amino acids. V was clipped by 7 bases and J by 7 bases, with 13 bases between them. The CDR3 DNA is TGTGCCAGCATCCGGGGGATGGGTGAAAAACTGTTTTTT. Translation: CASIRGMGEKLFF.